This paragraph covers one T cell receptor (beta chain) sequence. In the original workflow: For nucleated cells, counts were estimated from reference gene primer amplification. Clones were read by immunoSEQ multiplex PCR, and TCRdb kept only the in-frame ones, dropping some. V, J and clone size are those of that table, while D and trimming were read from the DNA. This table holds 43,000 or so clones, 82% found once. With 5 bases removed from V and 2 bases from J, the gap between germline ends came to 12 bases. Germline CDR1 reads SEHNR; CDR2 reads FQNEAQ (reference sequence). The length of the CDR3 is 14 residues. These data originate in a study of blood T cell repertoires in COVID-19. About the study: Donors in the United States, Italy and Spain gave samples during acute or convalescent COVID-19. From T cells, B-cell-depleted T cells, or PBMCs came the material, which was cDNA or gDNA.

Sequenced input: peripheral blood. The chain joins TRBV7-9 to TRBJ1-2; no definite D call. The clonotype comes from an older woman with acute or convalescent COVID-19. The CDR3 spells CASSPREGNYGYTF. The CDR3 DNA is TGTGCCAGCAGCCCCCGGGAGGGAAACTATGGCTACACCTTC.